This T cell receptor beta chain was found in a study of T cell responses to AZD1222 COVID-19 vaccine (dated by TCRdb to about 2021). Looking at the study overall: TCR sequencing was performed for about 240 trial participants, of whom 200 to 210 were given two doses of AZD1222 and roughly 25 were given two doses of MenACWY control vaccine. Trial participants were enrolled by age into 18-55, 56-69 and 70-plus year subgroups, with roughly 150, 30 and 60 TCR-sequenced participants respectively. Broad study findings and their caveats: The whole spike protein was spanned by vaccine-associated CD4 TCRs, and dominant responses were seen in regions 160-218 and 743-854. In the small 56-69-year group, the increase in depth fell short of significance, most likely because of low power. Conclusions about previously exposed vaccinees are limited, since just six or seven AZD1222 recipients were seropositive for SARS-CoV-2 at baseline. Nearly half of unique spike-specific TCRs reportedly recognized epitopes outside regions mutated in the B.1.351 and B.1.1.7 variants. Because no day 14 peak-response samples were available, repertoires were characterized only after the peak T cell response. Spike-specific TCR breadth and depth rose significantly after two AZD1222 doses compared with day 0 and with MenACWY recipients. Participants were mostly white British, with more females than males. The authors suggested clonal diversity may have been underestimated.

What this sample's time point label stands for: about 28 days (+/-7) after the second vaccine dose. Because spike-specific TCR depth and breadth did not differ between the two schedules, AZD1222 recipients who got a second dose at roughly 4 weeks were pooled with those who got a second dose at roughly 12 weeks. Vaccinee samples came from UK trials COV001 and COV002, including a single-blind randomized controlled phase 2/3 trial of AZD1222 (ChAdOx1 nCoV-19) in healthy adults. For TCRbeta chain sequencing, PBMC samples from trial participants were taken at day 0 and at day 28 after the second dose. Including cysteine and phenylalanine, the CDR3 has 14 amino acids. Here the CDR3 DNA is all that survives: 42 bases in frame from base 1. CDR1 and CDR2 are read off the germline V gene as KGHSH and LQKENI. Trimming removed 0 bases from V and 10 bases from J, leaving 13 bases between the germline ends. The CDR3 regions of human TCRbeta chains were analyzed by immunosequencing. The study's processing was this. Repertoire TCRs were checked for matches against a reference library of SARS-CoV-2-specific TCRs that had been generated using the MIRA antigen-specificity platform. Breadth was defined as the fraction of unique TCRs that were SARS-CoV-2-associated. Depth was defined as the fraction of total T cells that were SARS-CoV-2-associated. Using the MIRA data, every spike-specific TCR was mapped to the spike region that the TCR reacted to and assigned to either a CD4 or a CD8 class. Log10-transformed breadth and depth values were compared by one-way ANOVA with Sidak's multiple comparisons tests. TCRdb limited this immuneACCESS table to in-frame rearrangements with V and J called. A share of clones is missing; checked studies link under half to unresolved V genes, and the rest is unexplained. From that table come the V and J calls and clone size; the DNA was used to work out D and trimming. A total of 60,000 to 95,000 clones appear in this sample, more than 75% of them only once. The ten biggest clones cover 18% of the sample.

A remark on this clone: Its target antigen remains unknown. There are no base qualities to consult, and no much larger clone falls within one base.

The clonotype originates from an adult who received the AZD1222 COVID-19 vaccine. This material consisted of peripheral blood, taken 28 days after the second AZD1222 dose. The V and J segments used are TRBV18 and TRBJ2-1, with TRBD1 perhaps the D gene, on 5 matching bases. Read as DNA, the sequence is TGTGCCAGCTCACCACCGTCGCCAGGGCGGGAGCAGTTCTTC. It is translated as CASSPPSPGREQFF.